These 26 T cell receptor beta chains were all obtained from the same sample, sequenced in a study of shared clonotypes between healthy human individuals. Assay: immunoSEQ multiplex PCR; the TCRdb copy retains only in-frame clones and omits some. This sample carries 2 million to 2.5 million clones, 85% to 95% of them seen once, and the ten largest clones take about 0.36%. Sample: naive CD4+ T cells from PBMCs. Specified subset: CD45RA+ positively selected. The receptors stem from a man aged 18-30 years in good health. Some clones in this sample may be carry-over from other donors' samples.

This chain joins TRBV10-3 and TRBJ2-3; D may be TRBD2 (5 bases). Per germline, CDR1 ENHRY and CDR2 SYGVKD. The V and J ends lost 4 bases and 5 bases respectively, with 16 bases between them. The CDR3 has 15 residues. The CDR3 bases are TGTGCCATCAGTGGTGGTGCGGGTGCGGGAGATACGCAGTATTTT. Translating it yields CAISGGAGAGDTQYF.

This rearrangement joins TRBV29-1 to TRBJ1-2, with D hard to call. The CDR3 runs to 12 residues. The germline V gene has CDR1 SQVTM and CDR2 ANQGSEA. The V and J ends lost 0 bases and 6 bases respectively, with 8 bases between them. CDR3 amino acids: CSVEDTGNGYTF. The CDR3 DNA is TGCAGCGTTGAAGATACCGGCAATGGCTACACCTTC.

The chain combines TRBV30 with TRBJ2-2; TRBD1 matches 7 bases. The germline V gene encodes CDR1 GTSNPN and CDR2 SVGIG (reference sequence). The length of the CDR3 is 12 residues. After removal of 7 bases from V and 8 bases from J, the junction contained 7 bases not matched to a gene. The CDR3, as DNA: TGTGCCTCACGACAGGGTCCGGGGGAGCTGTTTTTT. Translated, it gives CASRQGPGELFF.

V and J are TRBV5-6 and TRBJ1-5; D not certain. Germline V gene lookup returns CDR1 SGHDT and CDR2 YYEEEE. The CDR3 has 13 residues. Trimming pared 4 bases from V and 6 bases from J, leaving 11 bases between. CDR3 sequence reads: CASSVGVGQPQHF. The CDR3 coding sequence is TGTGCCAGCAGCGTCGGGGTGGGTCAGCCCCAGCATTTT.

This chain joins TRBV29-1 and TRBJ2-3; TRBD1 matches at 8 bases. Germline CDR1 is SQVTM and CDR2 is ANQGSEA. The CDR3 is made up of 17 amino acids. V lost 4 bases, J lost 2 bases, and 14 bases stayed unmatched. The CDR3 coding sequence is TGCAGCGTTGGGGGATCTATAGACAGGGGACTCACAGATACGCAGTATTTT. It encodes CSVGGSIDRGLTDTQYF.

This clone was observed a handful of times. This sequence joins TRBV2 and TRBJ1-4; 7 positions match TRBD1. The J segment lost 5 bases and the V segment lost 4 bases, leaving 4 bases of the junction unmatched. This CDR3 contains 14 residues. In germline, CDR1 is SNHLY, CDR2 FYNNEI. The CDR3 DNA sequence: TGTGCCAGCAGTGGACAGGGCCTAAATGAAAAACTGTTTTTT. Its translation is CASSGQGLNEKLFF.

The chain joins TRBV11-2 to TRBJ1-5; D remains unclear. This CDR3 is built from 13 residues. V was shortened by 0 bases and J by 9 bases, with 9 bases between the two germline ends. Germline values: CDR1 SGHAT, CDR2 FQNNGV. As DNA, the CDR3 is TGTGCCAGCAGCTTAGATTTCGGTGGGCCCCAGCATTTT. It encodes CASSLDFGGPQHF.

This chain uses TRBV27 with TRBJ1-1; possible D gene TRBD1, 6 bases. Per the germline V gene, CDR1 is MNHEY and CDR2 is SMNVEV (reference sequence). This CDR3 comprises 13 residues. The V gene lost 8 bases and the J gene lost 5 bases, with 15 bases spanning the gap. CDR3 coding DNA: TGTGCCAGCCGGAATAGGGGGGGAACTGAAGCTTTCTTT. Its protein is CASRNRGGTEAFF.

Remarks on this clone: The germline gene is not matched at one end of the junction; a read error may be the cause. The chain employs TRBV7-9 and TRBJ1-1; D gene ambiguous. Germline loops: CDR1 SEHNR, CDR2 FQNEAQ (reference sequence). CDR3 size: 14 residues. The CDR3, as DNA: TGTGCCAGCAGCTTAAATGGAGCTTTTGGGCGTCTGCGATTT. Protein: CASSLNGAFGRLRF.

About this clone: This same CDR3 is encoded by further DNA sequences in the sample. This chain links TRBV7-9 with TRBJ1-1; weak D call: TRBD1 (5 bases). CDR1 SEHNR and CDR2 FQNEAQ come from the germline V gene (reference sequence). CDR3 length: 15 residues. The germline V and J ends were trimmed by 4 bases and 1 base, with 13 bases remaining between them. The CDR3 DNA follows: TGTGCCAGCAGCTCCCAGGGAGGTGGGAACACTGAAGCTTTCTTT. This encodes CASSSQGGGNTEAFF. Looking up the rest from reference TRBV7-9 and TRBJ1-1 gives the full variable domain: DTGVSQNPRHKITKRGQNVTFRCDPISEHNRLYWYRQTLGQGPEFLTYFQNEAQLEKSRLLSDRFSAERPKGSFSTLEIQRTEQGDSAMYLCASSSQGGGNTEAFFGQGTRLTVV.

CDR3 protein: CASSESSGRAGAQYF. In DNA, the CDR3 is TGCGCCAGCAGCGAGTCTAGCGGGAGGGCTGGGGCGCAGTATTTT. The V call is TRBV4-3, the J call TRBJ2-3; 12 bases fit TRBD2. The CDR3 contains 15 residues. The germline V gene encodes CDR1 LGHNA and CDR2 YSLEER. V lost 5 bases to trimming and J lost 10 bases; unmatched junction nucleotides: 10.

This rearrangement joins TRBV30 to TRBJ1-3; a weak D match, TRBD1 (6 bases). The CDR3 sequence is 14 residues long. From germline, CDR1 is GTSNPN and CDR2 SVGIG (reference sequence). Trimming shortened V by 6 bases and J by 3 bases, and 15 bases separated the two germline ends. The CDR3 bases are TGTGCCTGCCATGGGGAGGGGGGTGGAAACACCATATATTTT. The encoded protein is CACHGEGGGNTIYF.

The chain uses TRBV14 and TRBJ2-3; 12 bases match TRBD2. With 2 bases clipped from V and 6 bases from J, the junction kept 15 bases outside the gene matches. The CDR3 totals 19 residues. Germline-derived CDR1 and CDR2 are SGHDN and FVKESK. The CDR3 DNA follows: TGTGCCAGCAGCCAACTAGACCAAATATGGACTAGCGGGGTTGATACGCAGTATTTT. Translated, it gives CASSQLDQIWTSGVDTQYF.

V and J are TRBV11-2 and TRBJ1-1; TRBD1 might be the D (5 bases). The CDR3 runs 16 residues. The V end lost 5 bases, the J end lost 0 bases, and 16 bases lay between the germline ends. Germline CDR1 SGHAT, CDR2 FQNNGV. CDR3 residues: CASSPYAGIMNTEAFF. In DNA, the CDR3 is TGTGCCAGCAGCCCCTATGCAGGGATCATGAACACTGAAGCTTTCTTT.

The V gene is TRBV19, the J gene TRBJ2-1, with D maybe TRBD2 (5 bases). The germline V and J ends were trimmed by 1 base and 4 bases, with 14 bases remaining between them. The CDR3 is 16 amino acids. CDR1 is LNHDA and CDR2 is SQIVND in the germline V gene (reference sequence). CDR3 loop: CASSIGRSFPYNEQFF. The CDR3 bases are TGTGCCAGTAGTATAGGGAGGTCCTTCCCTTACAATGAGCAGTTCTTC. Full variable domain (outside the CDR3, taken from reference TRBV19 and TRBJ2-1): DGGITQSPKYLFRKEGQNVTLSCEQNLNHDAMYWYRQDPGQGLRLIYYSQIVNDFQKGDIAEGYSVSREKKESFPLTVTSAQKNPTAFYLCASSIGRSFPYNEQFFGPGTRLTVL.

A word on this clone: Other DNA sequences of this sample code for an identical CDR3. The chain combines TRBV28 with TRBJ1-3; no firm D call. V lost 2 bases, J lost 0 bases, and 2 bases lay in between. The CDR3 spans 13 residues. Germline CDR1 MDHEN, CDR2 SYDVKM. The CDR3 sequence: CASSLSSGNTIYF. In nucleotides, the CDR3 is TGTGCCAGCAGTTTAAGCTCTGGAAACACCATATATTTT.

The V and J genes are TRBV4-1 and TRBJ1-5; 8 bases match TRBD1. In germline, CDR1 is MGHRA, CDR2 YSYEKL. This CDR3 comprises 15 residues. V shed 3 bases and J 5 bases; nucleotides not matched to a gene: 6. CDR3 coding DNA: TGCGCCAGCAGCCAGGGACAGGACCGATATCAGCCCCAGCATTTT. It encodes CASSQGQDRYQPQHF.

The V gene is TRBV9, the J gene TRBJ2-2, with D perhaps being TRBD1 or TRBD2 (5 bases each). Trimming removed 2 bases from V and 0 bases from J, with 11 bases in between. The CDR3 sequence is 16 residues long. The germline gives CDR1 SGDLS, CDR2 YYNGEE. The CDR3 DNA follows: TGTGCCAGCAGCGTTGGACTGACAGCGAACACCGGGGAGCTGTTTTTT. This gives the protein CASSVGLTANTGELFF.

The chain combines TRBV7-6 with TRBJ1-1, with TRBD1 matching over 7 bases. Germline CDR1 reads SGHVS; CDR2 reads FNYEAQ. This CDR3 has 16 residues. Trimming removed 4 bases from V and 0 bases from J; junction bases left unmatched: 8. CDR3 in DNA: TGTGCCAGCAGCTCCCGACAGGGACTCATGAACACTGAAGCTTTCTTT. This translates into CASSSRQGLMNTEAFF.

This clone came up once. The chain uses TRBV28 and TRBJ2-7, with 7 positions matching TRBD1. The junction had 11 bases not matched to a gene; V was cut back by 6 bases and J by 3 bases. This CDR3 spans 15 amino acids. Germline CDR1 reads MDHEN; CDR2 reads SYDVKM. The CDR3 region is CASSLRDRHNYEQYF. The CDR3 DNA is TGTGCCAGCAGCCTCCGGGACAGACACAACTACGAGCAGTACTTC.

The V call is TRBV7-9, the J call TRBJ1-3; D is unresolved. V was cut by 5 bases and J by 0 bases, with 8 bases left in between. The CDR3 loop spans 14 amino acids. Germline V gives CDR1 SEHNR, CDR2 FQNEAQ (reference sequence). The CDR3 DNA reads as TGTGCCAGCAGCCGCCATGGCTCTGGAAACACCATATATTTT. It translates to CASSRHGSGNTIYF.

The chain combines TRBV28 with TRBJ2-7; 11 bases match TRBD2. This CDR3 comprises 15 residues. CDR1 and CDR2 from the germline V gene are MDHEN and SYDVKM. The V and J ends lost 6 bases and 3 bases, in that order; junction bases with no gene match: 7. CDR3 DNA: TGTGCCAGCAGGCAGAGACTAGCGGGGAACTACGAGCAGTACTTC. It yields the protein CASRQRLAGNYEQYF.

Concerning this clone: Distinct nucleotide sequences in the sample also encode this CDR3. V and J are TRBV5-1 and TRBJ2-7; perhaps TRBD2 as D (5 bases). Germline V CDR1 and CDR2: SGHRS, YFSETQ. This CDR3 is built from 15 residues. Trimming stripped 0 bases from V and 1 base from J, with 11 bases between. The CDR3 region has the DNA TGCGCCAGCAGCTTGGCCTTGCGGGCTTCCTACGAGCAGTACTTC. This sequence encodes CASSLALRASYEQYF. The whole variable domain, remainder taken from reference TRBV5-1 and TRBJ2-7, is KAGVTQTPRYLIKTRGQQVTLSCSPISGHRSVSWYQQTPGQGLQFLFEYFSETQRNKGNFPGRFSGRQFSNSRSEMNVSTLELGDSALYLCASSLALRASYEQYFGPGTRLTVT.

The sample holds one count of this clone. The chain combines TRBV28 with TRBJ2-1; the match to TRBD1 covers 9 bases. CDR3 size: 15 residues. Germline loops: CDR1 MDHEN, CDR2 SYDVKM. Trimming took 5 bases from V and 7 from J; bases not matched to a gene: 9. CDR3 sequence: CASSLPGQGSNEQFF. CDR3 in DNA: TGTGCCAGCAGTCTGCCCGGACAGGGGAGTAATGAGCAGTTCTTC.

This clone was counted once. The chain has TRBV5-4 and TRBJ2-1; perhaps TRBD1 as D (6 bases). CDR3 length: 15 amino acids. Trimming shortened V by 3 bases and J by 2 bases, and 12 bases separated the two germline ends. CDR1 SGHNT and CDR2 YYREEE come from the germline V gene (reference sequence). DNA for the CDR3: TGTGCCAGCAGCTCCACAGGGTACGCCTACAATGAGCAGTTCTTC. Amino acid sequence: CASSSTGYAYNEQFF.

The chain recombines TRBV11-2 with TRBJ1-3, with D maybe TRBD1 (5 bases). CDR1 SGHAT and CDR2 FQNNGV come from the germline V gene. This CDR3 is 16 amino acids long. V dropped 5 bases and J dropped 2 bases, with 16 bases sitting between them. The CDR3 DNA is TGTGCCAGCAGCCCATCCGGGGCTCAGACTGGAAACACCATATATTTT. Translation gives CASSPSGAQTGNTIYF.